Sequencing of this T cell receptor (beta chain) was carried out in a study of cytomegalovirus exposure and HLA in healthy donors. To note about this clone: Its target is unknown.

Study-wide findings and caveats: In vitro testing confirmed a few CMV-associated chains as specific for CMV antigens. The authors listed 150 or so TCR beta chains as cytomegalovirus-associated.

The CDR3 is 20 amino acids. V lost 4 bases and J lost 0, with 26 bases in between. Germline V lookup: CDR1 SGHRS, CDR2 YFSETQ. The protocol was immunoSEQ multiplex PCR, while the TCRdb copy is restricted to in-frame clones and leaves out a portion. The repertoire has 190,000 or so clones, about 80% of them found once; the top ten carry about 3%. The receptor was derived from a woman under 30 in good health and CMV-seropositive. This chain connects TRBV5-1 to TRBJ1-3; D perhaps matches TRBD1 (6 bases). The sample comprised PBMCs. Written as DNA, the CDR3 is TGCGCCAGCAGCACTCGAGGGGGGGACACCGGACCGGACTCTGGAAACACCATATATTTT. As protein: CASSTRGGDTGPDSGNTIYF.